This is a list of T cell receptor beta chains from one sample in a study of radiation and T cells in renal cell carcinoma. Clones were sequenced by immunoSEQ multiplex PCR, and TCRdb holds only the in-frame ones, with some missing. Of tens of thousands of clones in the sample, around four fifths were seen once. The input for sequencing was blood, taken from a patient whose treatment included radiotherapy and nephrectomy. The receptors come from a man aged 45-60 years with renal cell carcinoma. Each CDR3 is given with its conserved first and last residue. D genes are given only for firm matches. Expanded clones are given a class, and other clones once, few, many or no size at all.

TRBV6-5,TRBJ2-1,.,.,CASSGGVNEQFF,TGTGCCAGCAGCGGCGGGGTTAATGAGCAGTTCTTC
TRBV5-5,TRBJ1-3,.,few,CASSLRRSSGNTIYF,TGTGCCAGCAGCTTGCGACGGAGCTCTGGAAACACCATATATTTT
TRBV27,TRBJ1-2,.,.,CASRSRGVGFPYGYTF,TGTGCCAGCAGGAGTAGGGGGGTTGGCTTTCCCTATGGCTACACCTTC
TRBV15,TRBJ2-1,TRBD2,.,CATSGTTSGGAGYNEQFF,TGTGCCACCAGCGGGACGACTAGCGGGGGGGCTGGTTACAATGAGCAGTTCTTC
TRBV30,TRBJ1-2,TRBD1,.,CAWSATGGTGYTF,TGTGCCTGGAGTGCGACAGGGGGCACTGGCTACACCTTC
TRBV4-3,TRBJ2-3,TRBD2,.,CASSQLAGGPVDTQYF,TGCGCCAGCAGCCAACTAGCGGGGGGGCCCGTAGATACGCAGTATTTT
TRBV9,TRBJ2-2,.,once,CASSVSSTGELFF,TGTGCCAGCAGCGTCTCGAGCACCGGGGAGCTGTTTTTT
TRBV5-1,TRBJ2-1,.,.,CASSPTSPPYNEQFF,TGCGCCAGCAGCCCTACTAGCCCCCCCTACAATGAGCAGTTCTTC
TRBV6-5,TRBJ2-7,.,.,CASSRSSYEQYF,TGTGCCAGCAGTAGGAGCTCCTACGAGCAGTACTTC
TRBV6-5,TRBJ1-5,TRBD1,.,CASRRTGGKNQPQHF,TGTGCCAGCAGGCGGACAGGGGGCAAGAATCAGCCCCAGCATTTT
TRBV2,TRBJ2-7,TRBD1,.,CASCTGETYEQYF,TGTGCCAGCTGTACAGGGGAAACCTACGAGCAGTACTTC
TRBV5-1,TRBJ1-6,.,.,CASSIGGSGSPLHF,TGCGCCAGCAGCATCGGAGGATCGGGGTCACCCCTCCACTTT
TRBV6-4,TRBJ1-1,.,.,CASSDSIFRENTEAFF,TGTGCCAGCAGTGACTCGATATTCAGGGAGAACACTGAAGCTTTCTTT
TRBV28,TRBJ1-3,.,.,CATQGPPLGNTIYF,TGTGCCACACAGGGTCCCCCCCTTGGAAACACCATATATTTT
TRBV5-4,TRBJ2-1,TRBD1,.,CASRFDRGTYNEQFF,TGTGCCAGCAGATTTGACAGGGGTACCTACAATGAGCAGTTCTTC
TRBV29-1,TRBJ2-7,.,.,CSVEDGDSYEQYF,TGCAGCGTTGAAGACGGGGACTCCTACGAGCAGTACTTC
TRBV7-9,TRBJ2-3,TRBD2,.,CASSLVLAGTDTQYF,TGTGCCAGCAGCTTAGTGCTAGCGGGAACAGATACGCAGTATTTT
TRBV10-2,TRBJ2-3,TRBD2,once,CASRRLAGGADTQYF,TGCGCCAGCAGGAGACTAGCGGGAGGAGCAGATACGCAGTATTTT
TRBV29-1,TRBJ2-1,.,.,CSVDSGTYNEQFF,TGCAGCGTTGACAGCGGAACTTACAATGAGCAGTTCTTC
TRBV29-1,TRBJ1-2,TRBD1,.,CSVATGTGDYGYTF,TGCAGCGTAGCTACCGGGACAGGGGACTATGGCTACACCTTC
TRBV19,TRBJ1-5,.,.,CASSRDSFRDNQPQHF,TGTGCCAGTAGCCGAGACTCCTTCAGAGACAATCAGCCCCAGCATTTT
TRBV5-1,TRBJ2-3,TRBD2,.,CASSSPNDWTSGTTDTQYF,TGCGCCAGCTCCTCCCCAAATGACTGGACTAGCGGGACCACAGATACGCAGTATTTT
TRBV30,TRBJ2-3,.,.,CAWSVRRGTTDTQYF,TGTGCCTGGAGTGTACGGCGGGGAACCACAGATACGCAGTATTTT
TRBV9,TRBJ2-3,TRBD2,.,CASTLGGDTDTQYF,TGTGCCAGCACCCTGGGGGGGGACACAGATACGCAGTATTTT
TRBV9,TRBJ1-6,.,few,CASSGLYSPLHF,TGTGCCAGCAGCGGTTTATATTCACCCCTCCACTTT
TRBV7-2,TRBJ2-2,.,.,CASTLDEGVPGELFF,TGTGCCAGCACCTTAGATGAGGGAGTCCCCGGGGAGCTGTTTTTT
TRBV6-5,TRBJ2-7,.,.,CASSDGDNSYEQYF,TGTGCCAGCAGTGATGGGGACAACTCCTACGAGCAGTACTTC
TRBV2,TRBJ2-3,.,.,CASGRDQRSDTQYF,TGTGCCAGTGGGCGGGACCAAAGATCAGATACGCAGTATTTT